Listed here is a single T cell receptor beta chain. Its antigen is undetermined. This table comes from immunoSEQ multiplex PCR, and its TCRdb copy is limited to in-frame clones, with some not included. Of some 150,000 clones in the sample, 65% to 90% were seen once. This CDR3 spans 14 amino acids. Germline V gives CDR1 KGHSH, CDR2 LQKENI. Trimming left V 1 base short and J 4 bases short, with 8 bases between. This specimen comes from a study of T cell responses to AZD1222 COVID-19 vaccine. Study results and caveats: Spike regions recognized by vaccine-associated CD4 TCRs spanned the protein, led by 160-218 and 743-854. The number of AZD1222 recipients seropositive at baseline was only 5 to 7. There were mostly white British donors and more females than males, and clonal diversity was possibly underestimated. It was only after the peak T cell response that any repertoires were sampled.

This material consisted of peripheral blood, taken 28 days after the second dose of the MenACWY control vaccine. The TCR originated in an adult who received the MenACWY meningococcal vaccine as a control. The chain carries TRBV18 and TRBJ1-5; D is perhaps TRBD1 (5 bases). This CDR3 reads CASSPRGENQPQHF. CDR3 bases: TGTGCCAGCTCACCACGGGGCGAAAATCAGCCCCAGCATTTT.